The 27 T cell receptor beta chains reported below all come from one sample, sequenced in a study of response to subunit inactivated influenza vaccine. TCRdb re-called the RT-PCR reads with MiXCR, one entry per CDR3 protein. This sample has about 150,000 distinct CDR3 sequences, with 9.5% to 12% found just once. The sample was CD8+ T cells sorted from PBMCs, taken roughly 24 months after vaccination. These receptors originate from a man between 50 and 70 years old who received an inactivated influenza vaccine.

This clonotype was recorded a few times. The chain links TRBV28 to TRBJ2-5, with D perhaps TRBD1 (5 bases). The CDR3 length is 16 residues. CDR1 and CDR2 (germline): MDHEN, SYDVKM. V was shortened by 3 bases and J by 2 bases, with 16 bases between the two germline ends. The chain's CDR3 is CASSFLTRGGQETQYF. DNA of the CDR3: TGTGCCAGCAGTTTTCTGACAAGGGGCGGTCAAGAGACCCAGTACTTC.

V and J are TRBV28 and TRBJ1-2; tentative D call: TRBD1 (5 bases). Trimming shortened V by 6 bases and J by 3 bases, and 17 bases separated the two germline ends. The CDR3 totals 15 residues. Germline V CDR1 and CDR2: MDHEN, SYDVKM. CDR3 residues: CASRYTDDSDYGYTF. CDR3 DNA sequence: TGTGCCAGCAGATACACCGACGACAGCGACTATGGCTACACCTTC.

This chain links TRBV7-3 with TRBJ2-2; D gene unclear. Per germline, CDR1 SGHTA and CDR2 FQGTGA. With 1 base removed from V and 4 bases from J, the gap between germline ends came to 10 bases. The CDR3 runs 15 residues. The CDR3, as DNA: TGTGCCAGCAGCTTAAGCCAGCACTCCACCGGGGAGCTGTTTTTT. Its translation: CASSLSQHSTGELFF. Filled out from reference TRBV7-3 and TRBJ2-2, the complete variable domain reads GAGVSQTPSNKVTEKGKYVELRCDPISGHTALYWYRQSLGQGPEFLIYFQGTGAADDSGLPNDRFFAVRPEGSVSTLKIQRTERGDSAVYLCASSLSQHSTGELFFGEGSRLTVL.

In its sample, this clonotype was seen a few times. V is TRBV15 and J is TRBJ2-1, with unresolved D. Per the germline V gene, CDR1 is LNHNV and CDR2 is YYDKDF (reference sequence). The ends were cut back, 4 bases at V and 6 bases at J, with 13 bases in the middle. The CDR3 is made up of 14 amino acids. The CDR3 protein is CATSTVNIPNEQFF. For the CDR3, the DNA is TGTGCCACCAGCACAGTGAACATTCCCAATGAGCAGTTCTTC.

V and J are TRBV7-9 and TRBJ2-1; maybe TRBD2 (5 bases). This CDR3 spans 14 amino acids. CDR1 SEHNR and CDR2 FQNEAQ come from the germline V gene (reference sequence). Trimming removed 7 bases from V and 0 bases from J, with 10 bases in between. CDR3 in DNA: TGTGCCAGCACCCCGGGGTCCTCCTACAATGAGCAGTTCTTC. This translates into CASTPGSSYNEQFF.

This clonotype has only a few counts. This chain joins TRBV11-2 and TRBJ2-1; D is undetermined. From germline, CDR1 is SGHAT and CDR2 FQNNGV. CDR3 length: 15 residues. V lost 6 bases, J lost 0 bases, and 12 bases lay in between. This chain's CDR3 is CASSSDGRSYNEQFF. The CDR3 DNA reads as TGTGCCAGCAGTTCCGACGGCCGCTCCTACAATGAGCAGTTCTTC.

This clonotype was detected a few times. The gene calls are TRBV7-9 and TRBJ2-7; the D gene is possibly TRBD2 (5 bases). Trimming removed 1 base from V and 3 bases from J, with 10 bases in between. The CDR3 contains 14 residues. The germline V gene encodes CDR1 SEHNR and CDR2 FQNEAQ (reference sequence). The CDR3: CASSLVATDYEQYF. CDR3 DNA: TGTGCCAGCAGCTTAGTAGCGACGGACTACGAGCAGTACTTC.

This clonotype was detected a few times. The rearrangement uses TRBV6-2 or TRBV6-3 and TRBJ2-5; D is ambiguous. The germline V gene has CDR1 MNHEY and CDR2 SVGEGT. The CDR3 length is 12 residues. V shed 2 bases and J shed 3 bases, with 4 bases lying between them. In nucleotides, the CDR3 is TGTGCCAGCAGTTACCCTGAAGAGACCCAGTACTTC. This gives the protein CASSYPEETQYF.

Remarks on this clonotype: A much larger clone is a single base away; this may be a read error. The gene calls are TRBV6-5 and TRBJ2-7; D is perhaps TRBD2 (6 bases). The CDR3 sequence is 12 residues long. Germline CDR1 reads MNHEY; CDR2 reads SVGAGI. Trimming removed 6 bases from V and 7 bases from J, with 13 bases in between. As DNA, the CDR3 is TGTGCCAGCAGGCGGGGACCACGGGAGCAGTACTTC. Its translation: CASRRGPREQYF.

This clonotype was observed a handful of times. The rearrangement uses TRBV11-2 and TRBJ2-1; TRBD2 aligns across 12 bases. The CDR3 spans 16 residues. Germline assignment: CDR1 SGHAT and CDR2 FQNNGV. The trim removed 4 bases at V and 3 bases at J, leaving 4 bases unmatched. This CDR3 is CASSSGTSGFYNEQFF. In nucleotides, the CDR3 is TGTGCCAGCAGCTCCGGGACTAGCGGGTTCTACAATGAGCAGTTCTTC.

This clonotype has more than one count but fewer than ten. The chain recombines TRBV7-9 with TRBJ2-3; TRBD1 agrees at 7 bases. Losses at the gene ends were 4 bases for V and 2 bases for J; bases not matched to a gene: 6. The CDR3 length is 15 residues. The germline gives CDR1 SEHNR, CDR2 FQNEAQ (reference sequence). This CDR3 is CASSYRQGNTDTQYF. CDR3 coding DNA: TGTGCCAGCAGCTACAGACAGGGTAACACAGATACGCAGTATTTT.

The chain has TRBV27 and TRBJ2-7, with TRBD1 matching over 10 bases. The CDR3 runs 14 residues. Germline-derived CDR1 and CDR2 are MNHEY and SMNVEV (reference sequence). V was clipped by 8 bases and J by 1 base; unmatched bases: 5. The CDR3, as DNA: TGTGCCAGCGGCCTGGGACAGGGGTCCTACGAGCAGTACTTC. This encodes CASGLGQGSYEQYF.

As DNA, the CDR3 is TGTGCCAGCAGACCGACAGGGCTCACTCTCTACGAGCAGTACTTC. This codes for CASRPTGLTLYEQYF. This chain uses TRBV27 with TRBJ2-7; 7 nucleotides match TRBD1. The germline CDR1 and CDR2 sequences are MNHEY and SMNVEV (reference sequence). The CDR3 loop spans 15 amino acids. The V gene end was trimmed by 6 bases and the J gene end by 3 bases; junction bases not matched to a gene: 11.

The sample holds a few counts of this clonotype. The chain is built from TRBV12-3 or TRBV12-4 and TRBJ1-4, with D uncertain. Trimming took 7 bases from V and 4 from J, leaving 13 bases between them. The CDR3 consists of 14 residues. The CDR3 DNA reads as TGTGCCAGCACCTTGGATCCTGGTAATGAAAAACTGTTTTTT. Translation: CASTLDPGNEKLFF.

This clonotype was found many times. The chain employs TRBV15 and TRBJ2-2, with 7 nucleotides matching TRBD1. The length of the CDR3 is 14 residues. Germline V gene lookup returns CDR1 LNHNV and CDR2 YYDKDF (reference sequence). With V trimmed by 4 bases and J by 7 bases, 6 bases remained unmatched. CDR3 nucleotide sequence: TGTGCCACCAGCATAGACAGGGCGGACGGGGAGCTGTTTTTT. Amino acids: CATSIDRADGELFF.

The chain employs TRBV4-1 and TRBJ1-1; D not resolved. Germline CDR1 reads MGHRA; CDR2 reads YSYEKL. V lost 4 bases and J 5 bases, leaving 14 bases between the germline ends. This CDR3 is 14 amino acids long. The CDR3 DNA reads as TGCGCCAGCAGCCCAGTAGCTTCCGGGACTGAAGCTTTCTTT. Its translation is CASSPVASGTEAFF.

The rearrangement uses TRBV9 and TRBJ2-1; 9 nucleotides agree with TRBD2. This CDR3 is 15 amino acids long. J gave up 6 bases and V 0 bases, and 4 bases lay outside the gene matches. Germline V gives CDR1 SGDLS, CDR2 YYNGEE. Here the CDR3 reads CASSVGGLASNEQFF. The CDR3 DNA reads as TGTGCCAGCAGCGTAGGGGGACTAGCAAGCAATGAGCAGTTCTTC. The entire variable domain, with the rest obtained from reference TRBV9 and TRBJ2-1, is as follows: DSGVTQTPKHLITATGQRVTLRCSPRSGDLSVYWYQQSLDQGLQFLIQYYNGEERAKGNILERFSAQQFPDLHSELNLSSLELGDSALYFCASSVGGLASNEQFFGPGTRLTVL.

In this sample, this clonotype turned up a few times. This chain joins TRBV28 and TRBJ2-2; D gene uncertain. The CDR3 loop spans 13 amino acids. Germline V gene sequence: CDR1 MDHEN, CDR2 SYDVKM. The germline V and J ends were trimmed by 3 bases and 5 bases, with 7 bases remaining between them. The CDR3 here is CASSFHTTGELFF. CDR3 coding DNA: TGTGCCAGCAGTTTCCATACTACCGGGGAGCTGTTTTTT.

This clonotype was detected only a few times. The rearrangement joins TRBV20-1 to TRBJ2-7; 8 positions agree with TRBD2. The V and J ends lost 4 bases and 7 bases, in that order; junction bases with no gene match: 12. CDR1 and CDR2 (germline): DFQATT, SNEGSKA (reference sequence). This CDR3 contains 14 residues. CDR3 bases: TGCAGTGCTACTACGGGAGGGCCACTAGATGAGCAGTACTTC. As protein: CSATTGGPLDEQYF.

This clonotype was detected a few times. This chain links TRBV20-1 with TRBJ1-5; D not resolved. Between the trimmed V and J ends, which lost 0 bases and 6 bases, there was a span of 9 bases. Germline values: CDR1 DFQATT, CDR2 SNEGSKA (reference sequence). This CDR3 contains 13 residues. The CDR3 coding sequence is TGCAGTGCTAGAGATTGGGTTGCTCAGCCCCAGCATTTT. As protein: CSARDWVAQPQHF.

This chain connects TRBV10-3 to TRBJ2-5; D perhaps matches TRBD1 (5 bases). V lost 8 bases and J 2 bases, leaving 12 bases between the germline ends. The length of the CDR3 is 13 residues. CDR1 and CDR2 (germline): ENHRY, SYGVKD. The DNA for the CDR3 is TGTGCCATCGGGGCAGACCTTCAAGAGACCCAGTACTTC. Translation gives CAIGADLQETQYF.

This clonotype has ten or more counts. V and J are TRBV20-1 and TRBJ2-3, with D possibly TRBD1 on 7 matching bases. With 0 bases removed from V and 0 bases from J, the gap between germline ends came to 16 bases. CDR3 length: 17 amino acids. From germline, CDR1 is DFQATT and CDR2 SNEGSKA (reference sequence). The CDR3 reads CSARDYLAGQSTDTQYF. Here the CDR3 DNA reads TGCAGTGCTAGAGATTACCTCGCGGGACAGAGCACAGATACGCAGTATTTT.

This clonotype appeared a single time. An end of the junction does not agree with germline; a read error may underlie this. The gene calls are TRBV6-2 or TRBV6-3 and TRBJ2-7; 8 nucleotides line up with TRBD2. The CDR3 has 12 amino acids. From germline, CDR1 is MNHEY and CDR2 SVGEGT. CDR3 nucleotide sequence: TGTGCCAGCAGTTACGGGACTAGACCGGACCACTTC. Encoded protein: CASSYGTRPDHF.

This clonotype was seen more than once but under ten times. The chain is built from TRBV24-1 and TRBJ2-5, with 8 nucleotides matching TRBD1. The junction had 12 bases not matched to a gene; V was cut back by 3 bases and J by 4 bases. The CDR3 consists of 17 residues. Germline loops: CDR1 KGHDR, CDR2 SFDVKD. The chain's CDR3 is CATSDPLIRTGPETQYF. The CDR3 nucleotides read TGTGCCACCAGTGATCCATTGATTCGGACAGGGCCAGAGACCCAGTACTTC.

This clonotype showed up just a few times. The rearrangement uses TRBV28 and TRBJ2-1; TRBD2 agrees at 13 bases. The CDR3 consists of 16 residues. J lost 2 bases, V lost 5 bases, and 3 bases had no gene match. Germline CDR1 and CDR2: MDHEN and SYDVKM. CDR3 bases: TGTGCCAGCAGTCCGGGACTAGCGGGAACCTACAATGAGCAGTTCTTC. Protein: CASSPGLAGTYNEQFF.

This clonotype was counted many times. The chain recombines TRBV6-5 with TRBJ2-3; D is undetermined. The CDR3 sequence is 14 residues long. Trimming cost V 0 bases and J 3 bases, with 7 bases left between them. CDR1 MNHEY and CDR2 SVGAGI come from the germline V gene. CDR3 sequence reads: CASSYSDRTDTQYF. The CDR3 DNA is TGTGCCAGCAGTTACTCAGATAGGACAGATACGCAGTATTTT.

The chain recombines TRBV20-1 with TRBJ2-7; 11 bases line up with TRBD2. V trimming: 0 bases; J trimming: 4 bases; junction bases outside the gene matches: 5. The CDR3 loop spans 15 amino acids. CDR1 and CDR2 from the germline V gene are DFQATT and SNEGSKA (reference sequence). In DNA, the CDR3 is TGCAGTGCTAGAGATATCACTAGCGGGGGATACGAGCAGTACTTC. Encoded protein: CSARDITSGGYEQYF.